One TCR beta chain is described in this entry. Its antigen is undetermined. Being one base from a much bigger clone, this may be a read error. RNA transcripts served as the template for amplifying TCR beta CDR3 regions. TCR CDR3 regions were first amplified by RT-PCR with HTBI primers. MiXCR, applied by TCRdb to the multiplex PCR reads, yields one record per CDR3 protein. The sample yields about 360,000 distinct CDR3 sequences, 15% to 18% seen once. The source of the sample is a study of T cells in Graves' hyperthyroidism and ophthalmopathy. Overall study context: Prior to any treatment, at the point of initial diagnosis, peripheral blood was collected.

Study-level points and caveats: A median 6.5 months before onset, the model predicted ophthalmopathy.

It was 8 to 10 ml of fresh peripheral blood that supplied the PBMCs. Sequenced sample: blood. The TCR was taken from a young woman with Graves' hyperthyroidism that later progressed to Graves' ophthalmopathy.

CDR3 DNA: TGCAGTGCTAGGGCGGGAGATACGCAGTATTTT. This translates into CSARAGDTQYF. The chain is built from TRBV20-1 and TRBJ2-3; perhaps TRBD2 as D (5 bases). Germline CDR1 is DFQATT and CDR2 is SNEGSKA (reference sequence). V lost 3 bases and J 5 bases, leaving 6 bases between the germline ends. This CDR3 is 11 amino acids long.